This TCR beta chain was sequenced in a study of blood T cell repertoires in COVID-19. Generated by immunoSEQ multiplex PCR, the TCRdb table keeps only in-frame clones and is missing some. The sample consists of 100,000 to 150,000 clones, roughly 84% of them appearing once. CDR3 length equals 15 residues. V was pared by 2 bases and J by 6 bases, with 20 bases between. Germline V CDR1 and CDR2: GTSNPN, SVGIG (reference sequence). The sequenced sample consisted of PBMCs or T cells enriched from blood (not recorded which). The V gene is TRBV30, the J gene TRBJ2-7, with TRBD2 as a possible D gene (7 bases). This TCR came from a woman aged 25 to 39 who had recovered from COVID-19. This chain's CDR3 is CAWSPVGGGPREQYF. As DNA, the CDR3 is TGTGCCTGGAGTCCAGTGGGAGGGGGACCCCGCGAGCAGTACTTC. Looking up the rest from reference TRBV30 and TRBJ2-7 gives the full variable domain: SQTIHQWPATLVQPVGSPLSLECTVEGTSNPNLYWYRQAAGRGLQLLFYSVGIGQISSEVPQNLSASRPQDRQFILSSKKLLLSDSGFYLCAWSPVGGGPREQYFGPGTRLTVT.